The source of this T cell receptor beta chain is a study of OX40 agonist ivuxolimab in advanced cancers. Whole-study context: Administration of intravenous ivuxolimab to patients occurred every 2 weeks at 0.01 to 10 mg/kg. Recorded diagnoses for dose-escalation patients were hepatocellular carcinoma, melanoma, renal cell or head and neck cancer.

With 4 bases removed from V and 2 bases from J, the gap between germline ends came to 3 bases. Per the germline V gene, CDR1 is MGHRA and CDR2 is YSYEKL. The CDR3 consists of 12 residues. The assay was immunoSEQ multiplex PCR, and TCRdb's table has in-frame clones only and misses some. The sample holds 60,000 or so clones; roughly nine tenths are singletons and the top ten take 12%. General study results and limits: Averaged across samples, CD8+ T cells carried more expanded clones than CD4+ did. Partial responders treated at 0.1-3.0 mg/kg exhibited clonal expansion among the lowest measured.

This clone was recorded once. The antigen is undetermined. The clonotype originates from an adult with an advanced solid tumor such as melanoma, head and neck, liver or kidney cancer. Sequencing was performed on CD4+ or CD8+ T cells sorted from blood, taken in a trial of the OX40 agonist ivuxolimab. V is TRBV4-1 and J is TRBJ1-3; D is uncertain. The DNA of the CDR3 is TGCGCCAGCAGCCTCACTGGAAACACCATATATTTT. Translating it yields CASSLTGNTIYF.